What follows are 17 T cell receptor beta chains derived from one specimen sequenced in a study of memory B cells and T cells in multiple sclerosis. No antigens are known for them. The protocol was immunoSEQ multiplex PCR, while the TCRdb copy is restricted to in-frame clones and leaves out a portion. The profile covers some 48,000 clones, with almost 85% appearing a single time and 0.9% to 1.4% taken by the ten largest. Separate sequencing covered autoproliferating (CFSE-dim) and non-proliferating (CFSE-high) T cells from stimulus-free culture. Pooled replicate wells came from around 50 million CFSE-labeled PBMCs cultured 7 days without stimulus. Sequencing input: PBMCs from blood kept in culture. All receptors derive from a human donor with multiple sclerosis.

This sequence joins TRBV6-1 and TRBJ2-7; D is unresolved. Per the germline V gene, CDR1 is MNHNS and CDR2 is SASEGT. Trimming shortened V by 8 bases and J by 6 bases, and 11 bases separated the two germline ends. This CDR3 is 11 amino acids long. CDR3 protein: CASGETREQYF. The CDR3 bases are TGTGCCAGCGGGGAAACCCGCGAGCAGTACTTC.

The chain employs TRBV7-2 and TRBJ1-2; 8 positions agree with TRBD1. Germline CDR1 is SGHTA and CDR2 is FQGNSA. V shed 5 bases and J 4 bases; nucleotides not matched to a gene: 9. CDR3 length equals 15 residues. CDR3 residues: CASSIRTGRAYGYTF. CDR3 coding DNA: TGTGCCAGCAGCATCCGGACAGGGCGAGCCTATGGCTACACCTTC.

This rearrangement joins TRBV6-6 to TRBJ1-1, with D tentatively TRBD1 (5 bases). This CDR3 region has 15 residues. Trimming shortened V by 6 bases and J by 5 bases, and 19 bases separated the two germline ends. Per germline, CDR1 MNHNY and CDR2 SVGAGI (reference sequence). The CDR3 sequence is CASSLTQGGGTEAFF. Here the CDR3 DNA reads TGTGCCAGCAGCCTAACCCAGGGTGGGGGAACTGAAGCTTTCTTT.

This clone was observed a few times. The CDR3 region is CAWSDYAKNIQYF. CDR3 DNA sequence: TGTGCCTGGAGTGACTACGCCAAAAACATTCAGTACTTC. This chain links TRBV30 with TRBJ2-4; D is unresolved. Germline values: CDR1 GTSNPN, CDR2 SVGIG (reference sequence). V was pared by 1 base and J by 1 base, with 5 bases between. The CDR3 runs to 13 residues.

This sequence joins TRBV27 and TRBJ2-5, with D possibly TRBD1 on 8 matching bases. Trimming cost V 4 bases and J 11 bases, with 23 bases left between them. The CDR3 consists of 15 residues. Germline loops: CDR1 MNHEY, CDR2 SMNVEV (reference sequence). CDR3 nucleotides: TGTGCCAGCAGTTCGGGGTTTCAGGGGGCGGGGGAGCAGTACTTC. It specifies CASSSGFQGAGEQYF.

This clone showed up just a few times. The rearrangement links TRBV10-1 to TRBJ2-2; 13 bases align to TRBD2. The CDR3 has 19 amino acids. V lost 2 bases to trimming and J lost 4 bases; unmatched junction nucleotides: 10. CDR1 and CDR2 (germline): WNHNN, SYGVQD (reference sequence). The CDR3 loop reads CASSEHGLAGDTGTGELFF. The CDR3 DNA sequence: TGCGCCAGCAGTGAGCATGGACTAGCGGGGGATACCGGCACCGGGGAGCTGTTTTTT.

The CDR3 here is CASSQDEGGPYEQYF. DNA of the CDR3: TGCGCCAGCAGCCAAGATGAGGGGGGACCCTACGAGCAGTACTTC. The chain recombines TRBV4-3 with TRBJ2-7; D may match TRBD1 or TRBD2 (6 bases each). The V end was cut by 0 bases, the J end by 2 bases, with 11 bases between. Looked up from germline, CDR1 is LGHNA and CDR2 is YSLEER. CDR3 length equals 15 residues.

The rearrangement uses TRBV6-1 and TRBJ1-2; D might be TRBD1 (5 bases). V lost 8 bases to trimming and J lost 6 bases, with 16 bases between them. The CDR3 has 13 residues. Germline V gene lookup returns CDR1 MNHNS and CDR2 SASEGT. CDR3 residues: CASLGWTGDGYTF. As DNA, the CDR3 is TGTGCCAGCCTAGGGTGGACGGGGGATGGCTACACCTTC.

The gene calls are TRBV19 and TRBJ1-1; D is unclear. The ends were cut back, 1 base at V and 7 bases at J, with 4 bases in the middle. Germline-derived CDR1 and CDR2 are LNHDA and SQIVND (reference sequence). The CDR3 is 11 residues long. The CDR3 spells CASSIGGEAFF. In DNA, the CDR3 is TGTGCCAGTAGTATAGGAGGTGAAGCTTTCTTT. The complete variable domain, with remaining parts taken from reference TRBV19 and TRBJ1-1, reads DGGITQSPKYLFRKEGQNVTLSCEQNLNHDAMYWYRQDPGQGLRLIYYSQIVNDFQKGDIAEGYSVSREKKESFPLTVTSAQKNPTAFYLCASSIGGEAFFGQGTRLTVV.

Turning to this clone: Within the sample, other DNA sequences also encode this same CDR3. This chain connects TRBV7-2 to TRBJ2-1; D tentatively reads TRBD1 or TRBD2 (5 bases each). This CDR3 has 16 residues. V shed 3 bases and J shed 3 bases, with 15 bases lying between them. Germline V lookup: CDR1 SGHTA, CDR2 FQGNSA. This CDR3 is CASSLPGTNLYNEQFF. Here the CDR3 DNA reads TGTGCCAGCAGCTTGCCCGGGACGAACCTCTACAATGAGCAGTTCTTC.

The gene calls are TRBV5-1 and TRBJ2-5, with a possible D match to TRBD1 (7 bases). V was pared by 1 base and J by 7 bases, with 17 bases between. This CDR3 spans 15 amino acids. The germline V gene encodes CDR1 SGHRS and CDR2 YFSETQ. The CDR3 reads CASSLLEGASGTQYF. The CDR3 region has the DNA TGCGCCAGCAGCTTGTTGGAGGGGGCTTCCGGGACCCAGTACTTC.

The chain uses TRBV4-1 and TRBJ2-2, with 8 bases identical to TRBD2. The germline CDR1 and CDR2 sequences are MGHRA and YSYEKL. V gave up 2 bases and J gave up 7 bases; unmatched junction bases: 12. This CDR3 has 17 amino acids. The CDR3 DNA sequence: TGCGCCAGCAGCCAACTAGCGGGCCAACATGAGGTCGGGGAGCTGTTTTTT. Its protein is CASSQLAGQHEVGELFF.

The chain has TRBV30 and TRBJ1-4; TRBD1 matches at 7 bases. CDR3 length equals 15 residues. V was pared by 3 bases and J by 6 bases, with 10 bases of the junction left unmatched. The germline V gene encodes CDR1 GTSNPN and CDR2 SVGIG (reference sequence). The CDR3 is CAWSPRQGPYEKLFF. The CDR3 region has the DNA TGTGCCTGGAGCCCCCGACAGGGACCCTATGAAAAACTGTTTTTT.

This clone showed up just once. This rearrangement joins TRBV13 to TRBJ1-1; TRBD1 matches at 8 bases. With 0 bases clipped from V and 4 bases from J, the junction kept 4 bases outside the gene matches. The germline CDR1 and CDR2 sequences are PRHDT and FYEKMQ (reference sequence). This CDR3 is 15 amino acids long. CDR3 DNA sequence: TGTGCCAGCAGCTTAGGGGGCAGGGGGCTCACTGAAGCTTTCTTT. Protein product: CASSLGGRGLTEAFF.

The chain joins TRBV9 to TRBJ1-4; 7 bases are a match to TRBD1. This CDR3 contains 15 residues. In germline, CDR1 is SGDLS, CDR2 YYNGEE. V lost 4 bases and J lost 4; bases outside the gene matches: 7. CDR3 amino acids: CASSPGTANNEKLFF. CDR3 DNA: TGTGCCAGCAGCCCGGGGACAGCCAATAATGAAAAACTGTTTTTT.

The CDR3 DNA reads as TGCGCCAGCCGTCGGGACACCCACACCGGGGAGCTGTTTTTT. Translated, it gives CASRRDTHTGELFF. The V and J genes are TRBV10-1 and TRBJ2-2; possible D gene TRBD1, 6 bases. V shed 8 bases and J shed 3 bases, with 13 bases lying between them. The CDR3 covers 14 residues. Germline V gives CDR1 WNHNN, CDR2 SYGVQD (reference sequence).

This chain uses TRBV4-1 with TRBJ2-7; 9 bases are shared with TRBD1. The V segment lost 2 bases and the J segment 3 bases; nucleotides outside the gene matches: 11. Germline-derived CDR1 and CDR2 are MGHRA and YSYEKL. This CDR3 contains 17 residues. The CDR3 spells CASSQSSTGQGRYEQYF. CDR3 nucleotides: TGCGCCAGCAGCCAATCTTCTACGGGACAGGGCCGCTACGAGCAGTACTTC.